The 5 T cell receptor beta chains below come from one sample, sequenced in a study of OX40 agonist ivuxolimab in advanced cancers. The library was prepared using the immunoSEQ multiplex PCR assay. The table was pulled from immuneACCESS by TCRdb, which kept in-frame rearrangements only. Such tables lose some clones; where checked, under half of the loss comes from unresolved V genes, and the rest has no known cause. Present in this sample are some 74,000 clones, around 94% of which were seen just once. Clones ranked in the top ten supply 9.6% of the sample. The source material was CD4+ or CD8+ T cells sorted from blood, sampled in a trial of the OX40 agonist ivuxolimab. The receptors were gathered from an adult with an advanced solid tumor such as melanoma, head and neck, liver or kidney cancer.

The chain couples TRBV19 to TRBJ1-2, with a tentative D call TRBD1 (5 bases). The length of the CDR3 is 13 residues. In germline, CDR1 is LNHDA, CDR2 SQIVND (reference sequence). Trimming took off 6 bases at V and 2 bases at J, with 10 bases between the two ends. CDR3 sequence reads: CASSSDRNYGYTF. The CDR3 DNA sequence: TGTGCCAGTAGCTCTGACAGAAACTATGGCTACACCTTC.

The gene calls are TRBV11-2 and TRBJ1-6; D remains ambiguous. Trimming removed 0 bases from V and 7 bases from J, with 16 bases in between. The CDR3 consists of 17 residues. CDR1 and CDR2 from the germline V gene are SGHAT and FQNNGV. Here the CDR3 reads CASSLDWREVLNSPLHF. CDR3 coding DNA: TGTGCCAGCAGCTTAGATTGGCGTGAGGTTTTGAATTCACCCCTCCACTTT.

This CDR3 is CASTPGQANSGANVLTF. CDR3 in DNA: TGTGCCAGCACTCCAGGACAGGCCAACTCTGGGGCCAACGTCCTGACTTTC. The rearrangement joins TRBV2 to TRBJ2-6, with 7 bases identical to TRBD1. This CDR3 has 17 residues. The trim removed 7 bases at V and 0 bases at J, leaving 9 bases unmatched. Germline CDR1 and CDR2: SNHLY and FYNNEI.

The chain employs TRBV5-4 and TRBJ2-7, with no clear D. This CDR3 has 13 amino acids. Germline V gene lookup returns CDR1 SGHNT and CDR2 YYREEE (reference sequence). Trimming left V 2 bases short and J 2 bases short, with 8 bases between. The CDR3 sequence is CASSFDATYEQYF. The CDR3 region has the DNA TGTGCCAGCAGCTTCGACGCAACCTACGAGCAGTACTTC.

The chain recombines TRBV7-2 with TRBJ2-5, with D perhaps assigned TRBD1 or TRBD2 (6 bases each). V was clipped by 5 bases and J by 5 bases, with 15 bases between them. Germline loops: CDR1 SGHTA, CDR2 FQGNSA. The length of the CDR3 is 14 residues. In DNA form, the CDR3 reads TGTGCCAGCAGCCTCCTGGGGGGCAGGGAGACCCAGTACTTC. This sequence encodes CASSLLGGRETQYF.